This T cell receptor (beta chain) derives from a study of shared clonotypes between healthy human individuals. The germline CDR1 and CDR2 sequences are SNHLY and FYNNEI. V lost 6 bases to trimming and J lost 4 bases, with 15 bases between them. This CDR3 spans 14 amino acids. DNA input for the unsorted PBMC replicate PCRs was about 0.3 ug, roughly 33,000 T cell genomes. Profiling relied on immunoSEQ multiplex PCR, and the TCRdb table lists in-frame clones only, not all of them. In the table there are hundreds of thousands of clones, around 81% of which are singletons. The receptor was isolated from a middle-aged woman in good health. Some clones in this sample may be carry-over from other donors' samples. The chain employs TRBV2 and TRBJ2-5; no clear D. Sequenced input: PBMCs. CDR3 amino acids: CASSRASEGETQYF. In nucleotides, the CDR3 is TGTGCCAGCAGCCGCGCCAGCGAAGGAGAGACCCAGTACTTC.